The clone carrying this TCR beta chain was seen repeatedly, ten times or more. Its antigen is as yet unknown. This sample is drawn from a study of tumor-infiltrating lymphocytes in primary liver carcinoma. At the level of the study: Yields of productive TCRbeta reads ranged from roughly 3.5 to 7.5 million per sample and were similar across tissue types.

A primer matching the constant region was used to make TCR beta cDNA from approximately 520 ng of total RNA. For TCR beta, libraries were produced by three nested multiplex PCR rounds using slightly modified ARM-PCR. For around 11 cycles apiece, the opening two PCR rounds ran with TRBV1-TRBV30 forward primers and a C-beta reverse primer. Via MiXCR, TCRdb re-called the multiplex PCR reads, giving one row per CDR3 protein. Of approximately 330,000 distinct CDR3 sequences in the sample, around 60% are singletons; the top ten hold about 6%. Out of unsorted whole blood came the blood RNA, and germline DNA was extracted as well. These patients lived with chronic HBV infection and had never been treated. The CDR3 covers 15 residues. Trimming removed 2 bases from V and 7 bases from J; junction bases left unmatched: 6. Whole-study results and caveats: Less overlap was seen in tumor-adjacent and tumor-blood pairs than in tumor region pairs.

This TCR derives from a man in his forties with primary liver carcinoma and hepatitis B virus infection. Sequencing was done on a sample of peripheral blood. This chain links TRBV12-3 or TRBV12-4 with TRBJ2-1, with 9 bases aligning to TRBD2. In DNA form, the CDR3 reads TGTGCCAGCAGTTTATATTCTAGCGGGACAAATGAGCAGTTCTTC. This sequence encodes CASSLYSSGTNEQFF.